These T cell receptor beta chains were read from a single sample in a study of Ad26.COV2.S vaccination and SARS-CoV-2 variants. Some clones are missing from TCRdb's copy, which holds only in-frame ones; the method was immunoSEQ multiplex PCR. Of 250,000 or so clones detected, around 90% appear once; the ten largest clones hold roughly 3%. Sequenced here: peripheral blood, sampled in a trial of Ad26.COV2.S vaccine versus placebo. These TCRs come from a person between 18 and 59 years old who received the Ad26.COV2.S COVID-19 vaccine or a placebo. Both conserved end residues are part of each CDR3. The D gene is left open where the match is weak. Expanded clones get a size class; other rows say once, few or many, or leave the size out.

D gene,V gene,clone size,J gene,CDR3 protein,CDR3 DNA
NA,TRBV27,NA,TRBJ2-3,CASRPWLGFTDTQYF,TGTGCCAGCAGACCATGGTTGGGTTTCACAGATACGCAGTATTTT
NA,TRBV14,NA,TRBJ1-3,CASSQVPGEGNTIYF,TGTGCCAGCAGCCAAGTGCCGGGGGAGGGAAACACCATATATTTT
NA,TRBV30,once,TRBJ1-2,CAWSVYGARGNGYTF,TGTGCCTGGAGTGTATACGGGGCGCGGGGAAATGGCTACACCTTC
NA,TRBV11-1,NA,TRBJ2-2,CASSLVSTGELFF,TGTGCCAGCAGCTTAGTCAGTACCGGGGAGCTGTTTTTT
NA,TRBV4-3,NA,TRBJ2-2,CASSQALTVNTGELFF,TGCGCCAGCAGCCAGGCTCTGACGGTTAACACCGGGGAGCTGTTTTTT
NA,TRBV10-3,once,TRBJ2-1,CAIAGRGGEFNEQFF,TGTGCCATCGCCGGTCGCGGCGGAGAATTCAATGAGCAGTTCTTC
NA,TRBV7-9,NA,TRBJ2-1,CASSPSAENEQFF,TGTGCCAGCAGCCCTAGCGCGGAAAATGAGCAGTTCTTC
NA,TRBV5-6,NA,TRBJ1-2,CASTPFRDSDGYTF,TGTGCCAGCACCCCTTTCAGGGACTCCGATGGCTACACCTTC
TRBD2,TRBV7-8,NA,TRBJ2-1,CASSSSTSGRNEQFF,TGTGCCAGCAGCTCATCGACTAGCGGGAGGAATGAGCAGTTCTTC
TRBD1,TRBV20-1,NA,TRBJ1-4,CSASRDRGLETNEKLFF,TGCAGTGCTAGTCGGGACAGGGGGTTGGAAACTAATGAAAAACTGTTTTTT
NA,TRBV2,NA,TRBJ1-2,CASSEGGRVRYGYTF,TGTGCCAGCAGTGAAGGGGGCAGGGTTAGGTATGGCTACACCTTC
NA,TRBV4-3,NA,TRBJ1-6,CASSLAGRGSPLHF,TGCGCCAGCAGCCTCGCCGGCAGGGGATCACCCCTCCACTTT
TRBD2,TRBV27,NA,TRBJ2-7,CASSFVAGEEQYF,TGTGCCAGCAGTTTCGTAGCGGGAGAAGAGCAGTACTTC